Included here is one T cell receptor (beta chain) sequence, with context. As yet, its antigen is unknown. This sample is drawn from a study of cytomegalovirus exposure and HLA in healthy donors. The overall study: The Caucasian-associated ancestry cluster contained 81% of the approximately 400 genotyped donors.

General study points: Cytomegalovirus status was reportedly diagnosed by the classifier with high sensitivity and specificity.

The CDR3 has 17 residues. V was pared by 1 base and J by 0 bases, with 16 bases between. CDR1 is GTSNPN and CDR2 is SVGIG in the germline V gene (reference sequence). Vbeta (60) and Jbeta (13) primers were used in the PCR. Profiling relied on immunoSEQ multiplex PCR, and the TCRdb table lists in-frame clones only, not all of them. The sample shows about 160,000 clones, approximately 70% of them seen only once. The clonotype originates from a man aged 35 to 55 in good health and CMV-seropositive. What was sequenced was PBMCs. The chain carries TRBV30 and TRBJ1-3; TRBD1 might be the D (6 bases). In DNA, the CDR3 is TGTGCCTGGAGTGGGGACGGGGGGCCGAGCTCTGGAAACACCATATATTTT. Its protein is CAWSGDGGPSSGNTIYF. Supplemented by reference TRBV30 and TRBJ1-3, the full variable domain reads SQTIHQWPATLVQPVGSPLSLECTVEGTSNPNLYWYRQAAGRGLQLLFYSVGIGQISSEVPQNLSASRPQDRQFILSSKKLLLSDSGFYLCAWSGDGGPSSGNTIYFGEGSWLTVV.